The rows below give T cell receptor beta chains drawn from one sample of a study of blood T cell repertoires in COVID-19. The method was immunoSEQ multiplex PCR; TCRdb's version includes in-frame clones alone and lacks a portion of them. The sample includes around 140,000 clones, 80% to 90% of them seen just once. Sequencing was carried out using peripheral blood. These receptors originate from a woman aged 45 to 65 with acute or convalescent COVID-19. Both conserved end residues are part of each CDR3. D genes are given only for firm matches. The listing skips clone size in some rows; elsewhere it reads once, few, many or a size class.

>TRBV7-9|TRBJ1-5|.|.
TGTGCCAGCAGCGTTTGGACAGACAATCAGCCCCAGCATTTT
CASSVWTDNQPQHF
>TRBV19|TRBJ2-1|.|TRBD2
TGTGCCAGTAGGTCCAGAAGCGGGGATGAGCAGTTCTTC
CASRSRSGDEQFF
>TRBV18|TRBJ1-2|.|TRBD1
TGTGCCAGCTCATCGACAGGGGGCGATGGCTACACCTTC
CASSSTGGDGYTF
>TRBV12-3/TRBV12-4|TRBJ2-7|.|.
TGTGCCAGCAGTCTCGGGGGACAGTACTTC
CASSLGGQYF
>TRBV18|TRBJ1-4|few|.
TGTGCCAGCTCACCACCGACGGGATTCAATGAAAAACTGTTTTTT
CASSPPTGFNEKLFF
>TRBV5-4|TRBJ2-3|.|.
TGTGCCAGCAGCTTGGAGGCGGGCACGCAGTATTTT
CASSLEAGTQYF
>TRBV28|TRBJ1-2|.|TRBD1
TGTGCCAGCAGGGGACAGGGGGGTAACTATGGCTACACCTTC
CASRGQGGNYGYTF
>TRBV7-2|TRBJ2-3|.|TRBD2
TGTGCCAGCAGCTTAGGACTAGCGGGGTCCACAGATACGCAGTATTTT
CASSLGLAGSTDTQYF
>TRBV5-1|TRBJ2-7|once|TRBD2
TGCGCCAGCAGCTTGGAGCGGGATACCCACGAGCAGTACTTC
CASSLERDTHEQYF
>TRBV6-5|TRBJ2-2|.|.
TGTGCCGGGCGGAGGGCGGCGAACACCGGGGAGCTGTTTTTT
CAGRRAANTGELFF